This T cell receptor beta chain was sequenced for a study of T cells in tuberculosis (dated by TCRdb to the late 2010s). Study-wide context: To characterize T cells specific for the mycobacterial lipid antigen glucose monomycolate (GMM), the study used CD1B tetramers together with high-throughput TCR immunosequencing. Broader findings and caveats from the paper: T cells that bind the CD1B-GMM tetramer with low affinity may not have been captured by the stringent sort gate.

After being thawed and rested overnight, PBMC were stained with GMM-loaded CD1B tetramer, a Live/Dead dye and anti-CD3, and were then sorted on a FACS Aria II. CD1B tetramers were loaded with C32 glucose monomycolate purified from Rhodococcus equi. Before cryopreservation, the PBMC used for tetramer sorting had been depleted of CD14-expressing monocytes as part of a separate study. About 100,000 tetramer-negative cells were sorted from each donor and analyzed alongside the tetramer-positive cells. GMM-loaded CD1B tetramers were used to sort antigen-specific T cells from a handful of healthy South African adults. Note on this clone: Base qualities are not provided; no much larger clone lies one nucleotide away.

Because TCR-alpha and TCR-beta chains were sequenced unpaired, no chain pairing information was available. TCR libraries were generated with the immunoSEQ multiplex PCR assay, using TCR-beta and/or TCR-alpha/delta assays for each sample. The Illumina high-throughput platform was used to sequence the amplified TCR libraries. The study's own analysis went as follows. Clustering and dimensionality reduction relied on pairwise TCRdist distances among GMM-specific receptors from T cells that were either sorted ex vivo or expanded in vitro. Sequence motifs, defined by gene usage and CDR3 content, were tested for enrichment in tetramer-positive compared with tetramer-negative populations. Drawn from immuneACCESS, this table holds only the in-frame rearrangements with V and J called that TCRdb kept. Clones are partly lost; checked studies trace under half to an unresolved V gene and leave the rest unexplained. V and J calls and clone size come straight from that table; D and trimming were deduced from the DNA. The sample data list more than 70,000 clones, and roughly 93% of these were observed just once. The ten biggest clones cover 1.5% to 2% of the sample.

CDR1 PRHDT and CDR2 FYEKMQ were looked up in the germline V gene (reference sequence). Its CDR3 holds 21 amino acids, cysteine through phenylalanine. The entry retains the CDR3 DNA only, 63 bases that are in frame from base 1. Trimming costs V 0 bases and J 0 bases, and their ends lie 21 bases apart. The specimen sequenced was CD1b-GMM tetramer-negative cells sorted from PBMCs. The cell subset or site label, read with the paper, signifies: T cells not binding CD1B-GMM tetramer, sorted from same donor. This receptor chain uses TRBV13 and TRBJ1-6; TRBD1 is possibly the D segment (6 matching bases). The TCR sequence derives from an adult woman with latent tuberculosis. Here is the DNA: TGTGCCAGCAGCTTAGGCTCGAGCACAGGGCGGTTAAGCTCCTATAATTCACCCCTCCACTTT. Its coded protein is CASSLGSSTGRLSSYNSPLHF. Beyond the CDR3, the reference TRBV13 and TRBJ1-6 genes provide the residues; the full variable domain reads: AAGVIQSPRHLIKEKRETATLKCYPIPRHDTVYWYQQGPGQDPQFLISFYEKMQSDKGSIPDRFSAQQFSDYHSELNMSSLELGDSALYFCASSLGSSTGRLSSYNSPLHFGNGTRLTVT.